The rows below give T cell receptor beta chains drawn from one sample of a study of beta chain features in type 1 diabetes. TCRdb's table, derived via immunoSEQ multiplex PCR, lists solely in-frame clones and lacks some. The repertoire holds fewer than 250,000 clones, with around 10% as singletons. Sequenced input: naive CD4+ T cells from blood. These receptors originate from a woman under 30 in good health. The CDR3 runs from the conserved cysteine through the conserved F or W. The order of the fields is D gene, clone size, V gene, J gene, CDR3 DNA, CDR3 protein. A D gene is named only where the DNA matches it firmly. Expanded clones get a size class; other rows say once, few or many, or leave the size out.

NA,few,TRBV18,TRBJ1-5,TGTGCCAGCTCAGTGGCAGTTAATCAGCCCCAGCATTTT,CASSVAVNQPQHF
NA,few,TRBV18,TRBJ2-2,TGTGCCAGCTCACCAACCAGGGTGGGCACCGGGGAGCTGTTTTTT,CASSPTRVGTGELFF
NA,NA,TRBV5-4,TRBJ1-3,TGTGCCAGCAGCTTGTCCCCAGGCGATGGAAACACCATATATTTT,CASSLSPGDGNTIYF
NA,NA,TRBV30,TRBJ1-1,TGTGCCTGGACCAGTACAGGGAACACTGAAGCTTTCTTT,CAWTSTGNTEAFF
TRBD1,NA,TRBV27,TRBJ2-7,TGTGCCAGCAAGCAGACAGGGCGCTCCTACGAGCAGTACTTC,CASKQTGRSYEQYF
NA,few,TRBV28,TRBJ1-5,TGTGCCAGCAGTTCAGTCCAGCCCCAGCATTTT,CASSSVQPQHF
NA,few,TRBV30,TRBJ2-7,TGTGCCTGGAATTTGGCGGGACTTCCTTACTTC,CAWNLAGLPYF
NA,NA,TRBV28,TRBJ2-1,TGTGCCAGCAGTTTTTACCCAGGGTCGCGGGGTCACAATGAGCAGTTCTTC,CASSFYPGSRGHNEQFF
NA,few,TRBV9,TRBJ2-1,TGTGCCAGCAGCGTAGGAGGTTCCTACAATGAGCAGTTCTTC,CASSVGGSYNEQFF
TRBD2,NA,TRBV11-2,TRBJ2-3,TGTGCCAGCAGCTCGGGACTAGCGGGGACAGATACGCAGTATTTT,CASSSGLAGTDTQYF
TRBD1,NA,TRBV7-8,TRBJ2-7,TGTGCCAGCAGTCTACGCCATAGCAGGGGACAGTCCTACGAGCAGTACTTC,CASSLRHSRGQSYEQYF
NA,NA,TRBV5-4,TRBJ2-1,TGTGCCAGCAGCTTGGGACGGCGGGACTACAATGAGCAGTTCTTC,CASSLGRRDYNEQFF
NA,many,TRBV29-1,TRBJ2-7,TGCAGCGTTGTGGAGCGGAGGAGCTCCTACGAGCAGTACTTC,CSVVERRSSYEQYF
NA,NA,TRBV7-9,TRBJ2-4,TGTGCCAGCAATCCCTCGGGGGTGGAGAACATTCAGTACTTC,CASNPSGVENIQYF
NA,many,TRBV11-2,TRBJ2-1,TGTGCCAGCAGCCTAGACTACGACAATGAGCAGTTCTTC,CASSLDYDNEQFF
NA,few,TRBV7-3,TRBJ1-1,TGTGCCAGCAGCCCCCACCCCGGAGGGAACACTGAAGCTTTCTTT,CASSPHPGGNTEAFF
NA,NA,TRBV20-1,TRBJ2-7,TGCAGTGCCGGCTCCTACGAGCAGTACTTC,CSAGSYEQYF
TRBD2,NA,TRBV19,TRBJ2-1,TGTGCCAGTAGTAGGACTAGCCTTAGCTCCTACAATGAGCAGTTCTTC,CASSRTSLSSYNEQFF
NA,few,TRBV4-1,TRBJ1-1,TGCGCCAGCAGCCAAGATGGAGGCGGTGCCACCCCTGAAGCTTTCTTT,CASSQDGGGATPEAFF
NA,few,TRBV19,TRBJ2-3,TGTGCCAGTAGTATCGGGGGGCCGGGAGATACGCAGTATTTT,CASSIGGPGDTQYF
NA,NA,TRBV14,TRBJ2-1,TGTGCCAGCAGCCAAGTAAGAGGCAATGAGCAGTTCTTC,CASSQVRGNEQFF
TRBD1,once,TRBV5-1,TRBJ1-2,TGCGCCAGCAGCCCCGGGACAGGGGTGGAGGTCTATGGCTACACCTTC,CASSPGTGVEVYGYTF
NA,NA,TRBV6-4,TRBJ2-7,TGTGCCAGCAGTGACCCCGGAGAGAACAGGGATACCTACGAGCAGTACTTC,CASSDPGENRDTYEQYF
TRBD2,few,TRBV27,TRBJ2-5,TGTGCCAGCAGTTTACGATCCCTAAGTAGCGGGAGCGAAGAGACCCAGTACTTC,CASSLRSLSSGSEETQYF
TRBD2,NA,TRBV7-9,TRBJ2-3,TGTGCCAGCAGCCCTAGCGGCGATACGCAGTATTTT,CASSPSGDTQYF
TRBD1,few,TRBV18,TRBJ1-4,TGTGCCAGCTCACCACCAGGACAGGGCGGTGAAAAACTGTTTTTT,CASSPPGQGGEKLFF
NA,few,TRBV5-8,TRBJ2-7,TGTGCCAGCAGCTTGGAGACAGCTCACTACGAGCAGTACTTC,CASSLETAHYEQYF